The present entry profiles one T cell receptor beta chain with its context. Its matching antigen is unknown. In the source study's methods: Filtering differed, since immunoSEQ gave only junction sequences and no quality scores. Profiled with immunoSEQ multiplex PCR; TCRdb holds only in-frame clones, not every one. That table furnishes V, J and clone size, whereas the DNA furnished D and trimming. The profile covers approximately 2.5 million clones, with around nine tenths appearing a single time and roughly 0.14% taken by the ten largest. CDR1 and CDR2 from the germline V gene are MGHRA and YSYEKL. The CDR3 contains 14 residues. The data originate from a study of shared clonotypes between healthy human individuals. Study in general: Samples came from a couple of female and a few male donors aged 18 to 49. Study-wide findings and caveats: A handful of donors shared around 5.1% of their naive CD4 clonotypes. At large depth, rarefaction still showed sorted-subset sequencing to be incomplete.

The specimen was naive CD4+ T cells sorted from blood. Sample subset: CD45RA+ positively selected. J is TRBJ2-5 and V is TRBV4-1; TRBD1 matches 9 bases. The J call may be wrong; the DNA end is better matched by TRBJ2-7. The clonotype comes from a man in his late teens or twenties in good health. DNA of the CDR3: TGCGCCAGCAGCCAAGAGACAGGGGGGAGCGAGCAGTACTTC. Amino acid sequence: CASSQETGGSEQYF.